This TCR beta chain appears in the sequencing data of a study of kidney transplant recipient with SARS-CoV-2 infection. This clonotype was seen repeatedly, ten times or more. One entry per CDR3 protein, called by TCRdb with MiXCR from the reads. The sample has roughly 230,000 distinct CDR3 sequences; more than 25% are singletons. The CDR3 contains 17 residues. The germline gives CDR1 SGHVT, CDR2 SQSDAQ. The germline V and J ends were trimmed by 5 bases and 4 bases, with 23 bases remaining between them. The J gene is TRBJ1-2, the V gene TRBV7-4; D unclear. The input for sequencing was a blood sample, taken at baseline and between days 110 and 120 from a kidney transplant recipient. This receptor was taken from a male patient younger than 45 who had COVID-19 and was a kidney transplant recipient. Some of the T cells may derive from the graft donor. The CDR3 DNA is TGTGCCAGCAGCCGCGTTCCTTCAGCTCGAAAGACCTATGGCTACACCTTC. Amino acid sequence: CASSRVPSARKTYGYTF.